One and the same sample provided the 25 T cell receptor beta chains below, sequenced in a study of blood T cell repertoires in COVID-19. Produced via immunoSEQ multiplex PCR; TCRdb's table is partial and in-frame only. The table includes about 110,000 clones, around 90% detected once. Material: peripheral blood. These receptors were obtained from a human donor in a cohort sampled during active COVID-19.

The chain carries TRBV2 and TRBJ2-1; 10 bases agree with TRBD2. Germline CDR1 SNHLY, CDR2 FYNNEI. This CDR3 has 16 amino acids. V dropped 10 bases and J dropped 1; count of bases not matched to a gene: 10. The CDR3 region is CANRGASGGSYNEQFF. The CDR3, as DNA: TGTGCCAACCGGGGGGCTAGCGGGGGTTCCTACAATGAGCAGTTCTTC.

This sequence joins TRBV29-1 and TRBJ2-1; 7 bases are shared with TRBD1. CDR3 length: 15 amino acids. In germline, CDR1 is SQVTM, CDR2 ANQGSEA. The V and J ends lost 7 bases and 2 bases, in that order; junction bases with no gene match: 11. The CDR3 DNA reads as TGCAGCGGGGTAGGGGGCGGTATAGCCTACAATGAGCAGTTCTTC. It encodes CSGVGGGIAYNEQFF.

The J gene is TRBJ2-3, the V gene TRBV20-1, with D uncertain. This CDR3 is 11 amino acids long. CDR1 and CDR2 from the germline V gene are DFQATT and SNEGSKA (reference sequence). V lost 0 bases to trimming and J lost 4 bases, with 2 bases between them. CDR3 bases: TGCAGTGCTAGAGACGCAGATACGCAGTATTTT. It yields the protein CSARDADTQYF.

On this clone: Relative to the germline gene, one junction end is altered; a read error may explain this. The CDR3 sequence: CASSEGGDAYEQYF. As DNA, the CDR3 is TGTGCCAGCAGCGAAGGAGGCGATGCCTACGAGCAGTACTTC. This sequence joins TRBV2 and TRBJ2-7; TRBD2 is a possible D gene (5 bases). The CDR3 loop spans 14 amino acids. Germline V gives CDR1 SNHLY, CDR2 FYNNEI.

This clone was observed once. This CDR3 is CASSITAAPRAFF. CDR3 nucleotides: TGTGCCAGTAGTATAACGGCAGCCCCTAGGGCTTTCTTT. The chain has TRBV19 and TRBJ1-1; D remains ambiguous. Germline V gene lookup returns CDR1 LNHDA and CDR2 SQIVND (reference sequence). The V and J ends lost 2 bases and 11 bases respectively, with 15 bases between them. The length of the CDR3 is 13 residues.

This clone was found once. V and J are TRBV18 and TRBJ1-5; D remains ambiguous. The CDR3 sequence is 14 residues long. V shed 5 bases and J shed 3 bases, with 11 bases lying between them. Germline values: CDR1 KGHSH, CDR2 LQKENI. The CDR3 coding sequence is TGTGCCAGCTCAGTAGCCGGGGACAATCAGCCCCAGCATTTT. Translated, it gives CASSVAGDNQPQHF.

This rearrangement joins TRBV19 to TRBJ2-1; maybe TRBD2 (6 bases). The CDR3 length is 15 residues. Germline V gene data show CDR1 as LNHDA and CDR2 as SQIVND (reference sequence). V lost 3 bases, J lost 2 bases, and 11 bases lay in between. CDR3 region: CASSITGVAYNEQFF. DNA of the CDR3: TGTGCCAGTAGTATCACGGGGGTTGCCTACAATGAGCAGTTCTTC. The complete variable domain, with remaining parts taken from reference TRBV19 and TRBJ2-1, reads DGGITQSPKYLFRKEGQNVTLSCEQNLNHDAMYWYRQDPGQGLRLIYYSQIVNDFQKGDIAEGYSVSREKKESFPLTVTSAQKNPTAFYLCASSITGVAYNEQFFGPGTRLTVL.

The chain joins TRBV6-5 to TRBJ1-6; possible D gene TRBD1, 5 bases. Germline V gives CDR1 MNHEY, CDR2 SVGAGI. The ends were cut back, 6 bases at V and 7 bases at J, with 10 bases in the middle. The CDR3 is made up of 13 amino acids. Written as DNA, the CDR3 is TGTGCCAGCAGGCTGCGACAGAATTCACCCCTCCACTTT. This encodes CASRLRQNSPLHF.

J is TRBJ1-5 and V is TRBV19; D is undetermined. This CDR3 contains 13 residues. The V and J ends lost 1 base and 7 bases respectively, with 8 bases between them. CDR1 LNHDA and CDR2 SQIVND come from the germline V gene (reference sequence). This CDR3 is CASSIGVEQPQHF. CDR3 bases: TGTGCCAGTAGTATAGGGGTGGAGCAGCCCCAGCATTTT.

This sequence joins TRBV10-2 and TRBJ2-7; D is possibly TRBD2 (6 bases). The CDR3 has 15 amino acids. Germline assignment: CDR1 WSHSY and CDR2 SAAADI. V lost 0 bases and J lost 3, with 12 bases in between. The chain's CDR3 is CASSESGADYYEQYF. The CDR3 nucleotides are TGCGCCAGCAGTGAGTCCGGCGCGGACTACTACGAGCAGTACTTC.

The chain couples TRBV28 to TRBJ1-1; D call uncertain. In germline, CDR1 is MDHEN, CDR2 SYDVKM. The CDR3 is made up of 15 amino acids. Trimming pared 2 bases from V and 10 bases from J, leaving 20 bases between. CDR3 protein: CASSLVGSALLGAFF. CDR3 nucleotides: TGTGCCAGCAGTTTAGTCGGGTCAGCCCTCCTTGGAGCTTTCTTT.

The chain uses TRBV28 and TRBJ2-5; tentative D call: TRBD2 (5 bases). CDR1 and CDR2 from the germline V gene are MDHEN and SYDVKM. V lost 6 bases and J lost 9, with 14 bases in between. The CDR3 spans 12 residues. This CDR3 is CASRGSLRAQYF. CDR3 sequence (DNA): TGTGCCAGCAGGGGCTCCTTGAGGGCCCAGTACTTC.

This sequence joins TRBV28 and TRBJ1-2, with a weak D call TRBD1 (6 bases). The V gene's germline CDR1 is MDHEN and CDR2 SYDVKM. The V end was cut by 4 bases, the J end by 5 bases, with 20 bases between. The CDR3 is 16 residues long. The CDR3 protein is CASSYRGAGILYGYTF. The CDR3 nucleotides are TGTGCCAGCAGTTACCGGGGGGCAGGGATCCTTTATGGCTACACCTTC.

The CDR3 reads CASSLGYEQFF. The CDR3 DNA follows: TGTGCCAGCAGTCTAGGCTATGAGCAGTTCTTC. The chain carries TRBV11-1 and TRBJ2-1, with D unclear. The CDR3 spans 11 residues. V shed 6 bases and J shed 8 bases, with 8 bases lying between them. Germline loops: CDR1 SGHAT, CDR2 FQDESV (reference sequence).

This clone was seen a few times. The CDR3: CASSSRDSPVGDTQYF. In nucleotides, the CDR3 is TGTGCCAGCAGCAGTAGGGACAGTCCTGTAGGAGATACGCAGTATTTT. The V gene is TRBV7-9, the J gene TRBJ2-3; 7 bases agree with TRBD1. The V gene end was trimmed by 5 bases and the J gene end by 5 bases; junction bases not matched to a gene: 13. CDR1 and CDR2 from the germline V gene are SEHNR and FQNEAQ (reference sequence). The CDR3 is 16 residues long.

The sample holds one count of this clone. This chain joins TRBV27 and TRBJ1-1; a weak D match, TRBD1 (5 bases). The CDR3 sequence is 14 residues long. Trimming pared 5 bases from V and 1 base from J, leaving 11 bases between. CDR1 and CDR2 from the germline V gene are MNHEY and SMNVEV (reference sequence). The CDR3 DNA reads TGTGCCAGCAGTACCAGACAGAAGAACACTGAAGCTTTCTTT. Its translation is CASSTRQKNTEAFF.

The chain employs TRBV24-1 and TRBJ1-4, with TRBD1 as a possible D gene (5 bases). CDR1 is KGHDR, CDR2 SFDVKD, per germline. Trimming left V 5 bases short and J 4 bases short, with 22 bases between. CDR3 length: 18 residues. The chain's CDR3 is CATSASGQGGNFNEKLFF. CDR3 sequence (DNA): TGTGCCACCAGTGCCTCCGGGCAGGGAGGTAACTTTAATGAAAAACTGTTTTTT.

In DNA form, the CDR3 reads TGTGCCAGCAGCCCTTCCGGGACAGGGTTTGTCAAGCAGTACTTC. Amino acids: CASSPSGTGFVKQYF. The rearrangement uses TRBV3-1 (or the pseudogene TRBV3-2) and TRBJ2-7, with 9 nucleotides matching TRBD1. Trimming removed 4 bases from V and 8 bases from J; junction bases left unmatched: 12. The CDR3 has 15 amino acids. The germline V gene has CDR1 LGHDT and CDR2 YNNKEL (reference sequence).

The CDR3 here is CASSWGGTGLNTEAFF. The CDR3 bases are TGTGCCAGCAGCTGGGGGGGGACAGGTTTGAACACTGAAGCTTTCTTT. This chain uses TRBV5-8 with TRBJ1-1; 8 positions match TRBD1. The CDR3 consists of 16 residues. The germline V gene encodes CDR1 SGHTS and CDR2 YDEGEE. The trim removed 3 bases at V and 0 bases at J, leaving 7 bases unmatched.

The rearrangement joins TRBV7-2 to TRBJ1-1, with 8 bases matching TRBD1. The CDR3 totals 13 residues. Germline V gene sequence: CDR1 SGHTA, CDR2 FQGNSA. V lost 5 bases and J lost 5; bases outside the gene matches: 4. The CDR3, as DNA: TGTGCCAGCAGCGTGACAGGGGTGACTGAAGCTTTCTTT. Its protein is CASSVTGVTEAFF.

The rearrangement links TRBV6-5 to TRBJ1-1; maybe TRBD1 (5 bases). V lost 6 bases and J lost 1, with 15 bases in between. The CDR3 is 15 amino acids. Germline V CDR1 and CDR2: MNHEY, SVGAGI. CDR3 region: CASRKPGVRNTEAFF. Here the CDR3 DNA reads TGTGCCAGCAGGAAACCGGGGGTCCGGAACACTGAAGCTTTCTTT.

The chain is built from TRBV6-5 and TRBJ1-2, with D uncertain. The CDR3 runs to 11 residues. Trimming cost V 4 bases and J 7 bases, with 7 bases left between them. Per the germline V gene, CDR1 is MNHEY and CDR2 is SVGAGI. The CDR3: CASSSRGGYTF. CDR3 bases: TGTGCCAGCAGTTCCCGAGGTGGCTACACCTTC.

V and J are TRBV2 and TRBJ1-4; 10 bases are a match to TRBD1. Germline V lookup: CDR1 SNHLY, CDR2 FYNNEI. This CDR3 has 15 residues. V dropped 5 bases and J dropped 2; count of bases not matched to a gene: 2. CDR3 DNA: TGTGCCAGCAGTCCGGACAGGGGGACTAATGAAAAACTGTTTTTT. Amino acids: CASSPDRGTNEKLFF.

The V call is TRBV9, the J call TRBJ1-3; TRBD1 aligns across 9 bases. There are 15 residues in the CDR3. With V trimmed by 0 bases and J by 5 bases, 3 bases remained unmatched. The V gene's germline CDR1 is SGDLS and CDR2 YYNGEE. CDR3 region: CASSVAGQGRNTIYF. CDR3 nucleotide sequence: TGTGCCAGCAGCGTAGCGGGACAGGGACGAAACACCATATATTTT.

This chain links TRBV15 with TRBJ1-4, with D perhaps matching TRBD1 (6 bases). The CDR3 is 16 residues long. With 3 bases removed from V and 0 bases from J, the gap between germline ends came to 11 bases. Germline V gives CDR1 LNHNV, CDR2 YYDKDF (reference sequence). CDR3 sequence reads: CATSSLRTATNEKLFF. The CDR3 DNA reads TGTGCCACCAGCAGTCTTAGGACAGCAACTAATGAAAAACTGTTTTTT.